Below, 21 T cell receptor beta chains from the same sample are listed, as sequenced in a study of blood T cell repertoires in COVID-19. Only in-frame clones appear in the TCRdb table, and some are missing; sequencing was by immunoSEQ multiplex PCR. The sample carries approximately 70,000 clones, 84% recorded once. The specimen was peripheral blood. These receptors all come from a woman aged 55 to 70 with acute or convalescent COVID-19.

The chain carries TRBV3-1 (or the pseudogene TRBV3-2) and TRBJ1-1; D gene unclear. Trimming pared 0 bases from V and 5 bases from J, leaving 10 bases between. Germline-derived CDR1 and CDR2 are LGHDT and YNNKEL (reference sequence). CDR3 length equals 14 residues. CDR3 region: CASSQDYRETEAFF. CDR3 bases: TGTGCCAGCAGCCAAGATTATAGGGAGACTGAAGCTTTCTTT.

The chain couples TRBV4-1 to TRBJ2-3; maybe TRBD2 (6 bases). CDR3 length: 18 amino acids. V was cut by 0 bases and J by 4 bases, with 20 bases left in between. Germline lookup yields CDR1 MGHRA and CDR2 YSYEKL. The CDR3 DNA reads TGCGCCAGCAGCCAAGAATCGATTGCAGGGAGGCGGGCAGATACGCAGTATTTT. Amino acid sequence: CASSQESIAGRRADTQYF.

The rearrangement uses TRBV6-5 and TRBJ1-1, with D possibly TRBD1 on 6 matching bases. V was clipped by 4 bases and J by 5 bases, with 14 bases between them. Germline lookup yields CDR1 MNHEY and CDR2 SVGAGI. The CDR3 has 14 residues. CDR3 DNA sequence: TGTGCCAGCAGTTGGTCAGGGGAGGGTACTGAAGCTTTCTTT. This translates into CASSWSGEGTEAFF.

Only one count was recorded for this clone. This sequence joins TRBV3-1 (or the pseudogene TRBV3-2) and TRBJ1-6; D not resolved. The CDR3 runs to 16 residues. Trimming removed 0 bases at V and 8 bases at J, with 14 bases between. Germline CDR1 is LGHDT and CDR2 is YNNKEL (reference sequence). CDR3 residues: CASSQDGGSVYSPLHF. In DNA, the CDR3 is TGTGCCAGCAGCCAAGATGGAGGGTCTGTTTATTCACCCCTCCACTTT.

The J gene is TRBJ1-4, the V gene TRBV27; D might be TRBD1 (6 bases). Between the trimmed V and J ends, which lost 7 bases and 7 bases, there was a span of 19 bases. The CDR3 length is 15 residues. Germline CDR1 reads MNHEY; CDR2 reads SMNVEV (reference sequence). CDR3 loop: CASKDVGGLGEKLFF. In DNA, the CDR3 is TGTGCCAGCAAAGATGTCGGGGGGCTTGGTGAAAAACTGTTTTTT. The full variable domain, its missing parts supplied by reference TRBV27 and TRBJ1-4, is EAQVTQNPRYLITVTGKKLTVTCSQNMNHEYMSWYRQDPGLGLRQIYYSMNVEVTDKGDVPEGYKVSRKEKRNFPLILESPSPNQTSLYFCASKDVGGLGEKLFFGSGTQLSVL.

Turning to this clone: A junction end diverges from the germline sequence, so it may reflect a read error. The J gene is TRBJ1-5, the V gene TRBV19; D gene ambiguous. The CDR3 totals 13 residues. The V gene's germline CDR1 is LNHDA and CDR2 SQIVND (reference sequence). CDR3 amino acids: CASRGGGNQPQHF. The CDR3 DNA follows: TGTGCAAGTAGAGGTGGAGGCAATCAGCCCCAGCATTTT. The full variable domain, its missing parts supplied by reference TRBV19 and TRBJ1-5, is DGGITQSPKYLFRKEGQNVTLSCEQNLNHDAMYWYRQDPGQGLRLIYYSQIVNDFQKGDIAEGYSVSREKKESFPLTVTSAQKNPTAFYLCASRGGGNQPQHFGDGTRLSIL.

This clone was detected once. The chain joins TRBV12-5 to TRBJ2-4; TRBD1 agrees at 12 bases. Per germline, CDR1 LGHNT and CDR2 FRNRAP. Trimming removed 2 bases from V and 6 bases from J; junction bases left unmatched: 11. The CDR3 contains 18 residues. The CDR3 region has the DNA TGTGCTAGTGGTTTGTTCTTCCCGGGACAGGGGGCGGGAAACATTCAGTACTTC. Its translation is CASGLFFPGQGAGNIQYF.

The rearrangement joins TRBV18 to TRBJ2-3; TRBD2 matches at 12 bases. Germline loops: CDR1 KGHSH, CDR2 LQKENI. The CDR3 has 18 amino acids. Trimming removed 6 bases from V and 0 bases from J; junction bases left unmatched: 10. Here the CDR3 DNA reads TGTGCCAGCTCCCGCCTAGCGGGGGGGCCTTGGAGCACAGATACGCAGTATTTT. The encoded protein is CASSRLAGGPWSTDTQYF.

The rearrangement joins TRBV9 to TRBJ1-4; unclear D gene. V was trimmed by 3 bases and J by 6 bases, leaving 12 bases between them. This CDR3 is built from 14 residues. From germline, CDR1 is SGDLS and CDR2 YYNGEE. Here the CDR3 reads CASSGWEADEKLFF. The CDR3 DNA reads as TGTGCCAGCAGCGGCTGGGAGGCGGATGAAAAACTGTTTTTT.

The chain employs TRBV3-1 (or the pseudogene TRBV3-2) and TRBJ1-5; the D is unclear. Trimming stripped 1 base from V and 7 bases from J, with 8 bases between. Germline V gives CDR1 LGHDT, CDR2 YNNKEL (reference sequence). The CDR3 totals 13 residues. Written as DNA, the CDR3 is TGTGCCAGCAGCCAAGCTCCGGTCCAGCCCCAGCATTTT. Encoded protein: CASSQAPVQPQHF.

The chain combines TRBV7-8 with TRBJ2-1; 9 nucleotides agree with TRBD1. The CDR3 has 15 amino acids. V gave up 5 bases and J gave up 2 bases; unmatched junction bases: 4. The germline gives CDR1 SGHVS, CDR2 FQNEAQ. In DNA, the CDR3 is TGTGCCAGCAGCGAAGGACAGGGGACCTACAATGAGCAGTTCTTC. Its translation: CASSEGQGTYNEQFF.

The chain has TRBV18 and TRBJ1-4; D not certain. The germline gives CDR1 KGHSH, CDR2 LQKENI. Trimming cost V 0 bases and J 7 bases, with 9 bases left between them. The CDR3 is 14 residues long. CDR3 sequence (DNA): TGTGCCAGCTCACCACCGTCACAGCCTGAAAAACTGTTTTTT. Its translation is CASSPPSQPEKLFF.

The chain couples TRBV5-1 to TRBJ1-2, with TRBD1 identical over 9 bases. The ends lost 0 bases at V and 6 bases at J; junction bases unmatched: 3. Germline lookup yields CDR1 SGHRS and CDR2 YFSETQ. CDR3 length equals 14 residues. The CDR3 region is CASSLGDRDHGYTF. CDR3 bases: TGCGCCAGCAGCTTGGGGGACAGGGACCATGGCTACACCTTC.

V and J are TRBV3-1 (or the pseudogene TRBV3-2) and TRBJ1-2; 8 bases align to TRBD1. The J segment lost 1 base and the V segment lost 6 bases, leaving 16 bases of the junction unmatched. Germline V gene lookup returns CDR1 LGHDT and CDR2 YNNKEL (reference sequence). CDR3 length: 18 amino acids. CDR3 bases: TGTGCCAGCAGTCCGGGCCCTCCCGGACAGGGAAGTAACTATGGCTACACCTTC. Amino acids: CASSPGPPGQGSNYGYTF.

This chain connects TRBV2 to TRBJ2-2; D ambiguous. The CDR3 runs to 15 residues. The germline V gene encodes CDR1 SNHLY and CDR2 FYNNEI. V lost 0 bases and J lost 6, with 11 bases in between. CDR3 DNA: TGTGCCAGCAGTGAAGCGCTTGGTGGAGCCGGGGAGCTGTTTTTT. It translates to CASSEALGGAGELFF.

CDR3 loop: CASAPFAASGTLEQFF. DNA for the CDR3: TGTGCCAGCGCTCCTTTTGCCGCTAGCGGAACGCTTGAGCAGTTCTTC. This chain links TRBV11-2 with TRBJ2-1; 7 positions match TRBD2. CDR1 SGHAT and CDR2 FQNNGV come from the germline V gene. V lost 8 bases to trimming and J lost 9 bases; unmatched junction nucleotides: 19. The CDR3 spans 16 residues.

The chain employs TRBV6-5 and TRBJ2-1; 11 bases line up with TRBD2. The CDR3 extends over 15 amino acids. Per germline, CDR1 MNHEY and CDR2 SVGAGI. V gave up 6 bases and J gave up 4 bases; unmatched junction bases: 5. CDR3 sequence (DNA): TGTGCCAGCAGCGATAGCGGGGGGGGGTACAATGAGCAGTTCTTC. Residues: CASSDSGGGYNEQFF.

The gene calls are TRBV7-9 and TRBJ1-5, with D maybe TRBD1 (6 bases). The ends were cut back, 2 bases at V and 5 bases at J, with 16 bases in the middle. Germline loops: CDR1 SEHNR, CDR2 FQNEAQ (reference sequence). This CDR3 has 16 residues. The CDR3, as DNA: TGTGCCAGCAGCTTACGTCACAGGGTCGGGGATCAGCCCCAGCATTTT. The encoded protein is CASSLRHRVGDQPQHF.

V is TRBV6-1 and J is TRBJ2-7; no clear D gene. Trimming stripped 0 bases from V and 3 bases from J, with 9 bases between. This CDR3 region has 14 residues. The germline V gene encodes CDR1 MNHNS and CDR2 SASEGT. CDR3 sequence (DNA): TGTGCCAGCAGTGAAGCCACAAGATTCTACGAGCAGTACTTC. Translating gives CASSEATRFYEQYF.

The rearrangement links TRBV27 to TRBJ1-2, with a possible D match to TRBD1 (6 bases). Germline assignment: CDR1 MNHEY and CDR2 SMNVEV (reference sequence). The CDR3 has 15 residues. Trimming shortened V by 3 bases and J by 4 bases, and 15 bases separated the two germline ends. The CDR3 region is CASSFGRGVPYGYTF. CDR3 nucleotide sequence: TGTGCCAGCAGTTTTGGCAGGGGTGTACCCTATGGCTACACCTTC.

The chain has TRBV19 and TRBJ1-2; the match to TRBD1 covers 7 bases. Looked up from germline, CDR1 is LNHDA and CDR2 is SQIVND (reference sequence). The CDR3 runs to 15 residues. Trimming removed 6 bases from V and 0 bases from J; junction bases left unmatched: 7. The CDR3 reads CASRTTGQANYGYTF. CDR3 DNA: TGTGCCAGTAGGACGACTGGACAGGCTAACTATGGCTACACCTTC.